Below are 11 T cell receptor beta chains sequenced from a single sample in a study of beta chain features in type 1 diabetes. Expressed TCRB transcripts were sequenced because the entire RNA isolate underwent reverse transcription. Profiling relied on immunoSEQ multiplex PCR, and the TCRdb table lists in-frame clones only, not all of them. This sample has approximately 15,000 clones, with roughly 56% found just once. The sequenced sample consisted of stem cell memory CD4+ T cells from blood. These receptors originate from a woman under 30 in good health.

DNA of the CDR3: TGTGCCAGCAGCCTAGGACAGGGAAAATACAATGAGCAGTTCTTC. Translating gives CASSLGQGKYNEQFF. The chain employs TRBV7-9 and TRBJ2-1; TRBD1 agrees at 8 bases. This CDR3 is built from 15 residues. The J segment lost 4 bases and the V segment lost 5 bases, leaving 7 bases of the junction unmatched. Germline lookup yields CDR1 SEHNR and CDR2 FQNEAQ (reference sequence).

The chain uses TRBV6-1 and TRBJ2-1, with TRBD2 identical over 7 bases. V was pared by 1 base and J by 8 bases, with 8 bases of the junction left unmatched. CDR1 and CDR2 (germline): MNHNS, SASEGT. The CDR3 is 15 amino acids. The CDR3 protein is CASSEVAGEGDEQFF. In DNA form, the CDR3 reads TGTGCCAGCAGTGAAGTCGCGGGAGAGGGCGATGAGCAGTTCTTC.

The chain recombines TRBV7-9 with TRBJ2-1, with TRBD2 matching over 9 bases. V lost 5 bases, J lost 3 bases, and 8 bases stayed unmatched. From germline, CDR1 is SEHNR and CDR2 FQNEAQ (reference sequence). The CDR3 runs to 16 residues. The CDR3 nucleotides are TGTGCCAGCAGCCAAGCCGGGACTAGCTTCTACAATGAGCAGTTCTTC. This encodes CASSQAGTSFYNEQFF.

V and J are TRBV19 and TRBJ1-1; 7 positions agree with TRBD1. V was pared by 4 bases and J by 5 bases, with 10 bases of the junction left unmatched. The CDR3 runs 15 residues. CDR1 is LNHDA and CDR2 is SQIVND in the germline V gene (reference sequence). The CDR3 sequence is CASSTEDRFKTEAFF. CDR3 DNA sequence: TGTGCCAGTAGTACAGAGGACAGGTTCAAGACTGAAGCTTTCTTT.

This clone was observed a handful of times. The rearrangement joins TRBV5-1 to TRBJ1-1, with a tentative D call TRBD1 (5 bases). V lost 0 bases, J lost 4 bases, and 10 bases lay in between. From germline, CDR1 is SGHRS and CDR2 YFSETQ. The CDR3 has 14 amino acids. This CDR3 reads CASSLEGQGTEAFF. DNA for the CDR3: TGCGCCAGCAGCTTGGAGGGGCAGGGCACTGAAGCTTTCTTT.

Only a few counts were recorded for this clone. The V and J genes are TRBV6-1 and TRBJ2-7, with D tentatively TRBD1 (6 bases). With 8 bases removed from V and 3 bases from J, the gap between germline ends came to 8 bases. From germline, CDR1 is MNHNS and CDR2 SASEGT. The CDR3 loop spans 11 amino acids. The CDR3, as DNA: TGTGCCAGCCGGGACAACTACGAGCAGTACTTC. This gives the protein CASRDNYEQYF.

The chain carries TRBV14 and TRBJ2-7; TRBD2 aligns across 8 bases. The CDR3 has 18 residues. Germline loops: CDR1 SGHDN, CDR2 FVKESK. Germline trimming cut 2 bases from V and 0 bases from J; bases unmatched to any gene: 12. The CDR3 DNA reads as TGTGCCAGCAGCCAAAGCGCTTTTCTGAGCGGGAGCTCCTACGAGCAGTACTTC. Its translation: CASSQSAFLSGSSYEQYF. Full variable domain (missing parts from reference TRBV14 and TRBJ2-7): EAGVTQFPSHSVIEKGQTVTLRCDPISGHDNLYWYRRVMGKEIKFLLHFVKESKQDESGMPNNRFLAERTGGTYSTLKVQPAELEDSGVYFCASSQSAFLSGSSYEQYFGPGTRLTVT.

The chain has TRBV30 and TRBJ2-7, with 8 bases lining up with TRBD2. CDR1 and CDR2 (germline): GTSNPN, SVGIG (reference sequence). The CDR3 consists of 12 residues. J was trimmed by 9 bases and V by 4 bases; bases with no gene match: 8. CDR3 region: CAWTTGGPRQYF. DNA for the CDR3: TGTGCCTGGACTACGGGAGGGCCGCGGCAGTACTTC.

This clone was found a few times. The chain carries TRBV7-9 and TRBJ2-7, with 7 nucleotides matching TRBD1. The CDR3 extends over 14 amino acids. From germline, CDR1 is SEHNR and CDR2 FQNEAQ (reference sequence). Trimming at V came to 5 bases and at J to 5 bases, leaving 9 bases not matched to a gene. CDR3: CASSPPRGINEQYF. Written as DNA, the CDR3 is TGTGCCAGCAGCCCGCCCAGGGGGATCAACGAGCAGTACTTC.

The rearrangement joins TRBV9 to TRBJ1-1, with TRBD1 as a possible D gene (6 bases). Germline assignment: CDR1 SGDLS and CDR2 YYNGEE. The V end lost 4 bases, the J end lost 6 bases, and 16 bases lay between the germline ends. The CDR3 is 14 amino acids. CDR3 residues: CASSPPDRPSEAFF. CDR3 DNA: TGTGCCAGCAGCCCCCCGGACAGACCCTCTGAAGCTTTCTTT.

The rearrangement uses TRBV28 and TRBJ2-1, with 9 bases aligning to TRBD2. CDR1 MDHEN and CDR2 SYDVKM come from the germline V gene. Germline trimming cut 8 bases from V and 4 bases from J; bases unmatched to any gene: 6. The CDR3 is made up of 14 amino acids. The CDR3 sequence: CASHSSGSYNEQFF. The CDR3 DNA is TGTGCCAGCCATAGTAGCGGGAGTTACAATGAGCAGTTCTTC.